A selection of T cell receptor beta chains follows, all from one sample in a study of CD8+CD57+ T cells in acquired aplastic anemia. TCRdb ran MiXCR on the reads and lists one entry per CDR3 protein. Among around 430,000 distinct CDR3 sequences, around 30% were seen once, and the ten largest hold around 0.82%. The sample comprised sorted CD4+, CD8+, or CD8+CD57+ T cells (not recorded which) from PBMCs. These receptors were obtained from a human donor with aplastic anemia. Each CDR3 is given with its conserved first and last residue. Fields, in order: clone size, J gene, V gene, D gene, CDR3 DNA, CDR3 protein. A D gene is named only where the DNA matches it firmly. The size of a clone is reported for some rows only, either as once, few or many, or as a class for expanded clones.

size: NA; J: TRBJ2-1; V: TRBV29-1; D: TRBD2; DNA: TGCAGCGGTACGGGACTAGCGGGAGTTGGCCCCTACAATGAGCAGTTCTTC; CDR3: CSGTGLAGVGPYNEQFF
size: many; J: TRBJ1-3; V: TRBV15; D: NA; DNA: TGTGCCACCAGCAGAGCTGGGGGGATCTCTGGAAACACCATATATTTT; CDR3: CATSRAGGISGNTIYF
size: NA; J: TRBJ2-7; V: TRBV5-1; D: TRBD2; DNA: TGCGCCAGCAGCCCACAAAGGACTAGCGGGACGATGTACGAGCAGTACTTC; CDR3: CASSPQRTSGTMYEQYF
size: few; J: TRBJ1-6; V: TRBV10-3; D: TRBD1; DNA: TGTGCCATCAGATCAGGGGGCGGATCACCCCTCCACTTT; CDR3: CAIRSGGGSPLHF
size: NA; J: TRBJ2-3; V: TRBV5-1; D: TRBD2; DNA: TGCGCCAGCAGCACACTAGCGGGGGGACGCACAGATACGCAGTATTTT; CDR3: CASSTLAGGRTDTQYF
size: NA; J: TRBJ1-1; V: TRBV10-1; D: TRBD1; DNA: TGCGCCAGCAGCCCTGGACAGGGGACGGCTTTCTTT; CDR3: CASSPGQGTAFF
size: NA; J: TRBJ1-1; V: TRBV29-1; D: TRBD1; DNA: TGCAGCGTTGCTAAGGGACAGTTAAACACTGAAGCTTTCTTT; CDR3: CSVAKGQLNTEAFF
size: NA; J: TRBJ1-6; V: TRBV11-1; D: NA; DNA: TGTGCCAGCAGCCCTGACAGCCTGGGCAATTCACCCCTCCACTTT; CDR3: CASSPDSLGNSPLHF
size: NA; J: TRBJ1-6; V: TRBV25-1; D: TRBD1; DNA: TGTGCCAGCAGCCGGCAGGGGGATTCACCCCTCCACTTT; CDR3: CASSRQGDSPLHF
size: NA; J: TRBJ1-2; V: TRBV4-1; D: NA; DNA: TGCGCCAGCAGCCAAGTAGGCGGTTCCCGCTATGGCTACACCTTC; CDR3: CASSQVGGSRYGYTF
size: few; J: TRBJ2-7; V: TRBV7-3; D: NA; DNA: TGTGCCAGCAGCTTATACCTGGGAGAAAACTACGAGCAGTACTTC; CDR3: CASSLYLGENYEQYF
size: NA; J: TRBJ1-6; V: TRBV12-3/TRBV12-4; D: TRBD1; DNA: TGTGCCAGCGGGGAGAGGGGGCGCGGAGTGAATTCACCCCTCCACTTT; CDR3: CASGERGRGVNSPLHF
size: many; J: TRBJ1-1; V: TRBV20-1; D: NA; DNA: TGCAGTGCTAGAGGCTATGACGGAGAAGCTTTCTTT; CDR3: CSARGYDGEAFF
size: many; J: TRBJ2-7; V: TRBV25-1; D: NA; DNA: TGTGCCAGCAGTGTCCTTACCACGGTCTCCGAGCAGTACTTC; CDR3: CASSVLTTVSEQYF
size: many; J: TRBJ2-3; V: TRBV10-3; D: TRBD2; DNA: TGTGCCATCAGGCTAGCGGGAGCCGAAGATACGCAGTATTTT; CDR3: CAIRLAGAEDTQYF
size: NA; J: TRBJ2-7; V: TRBV29-1; D: NA; DNA: TGCAGCGTTGAAGTGGGGTTGGGAAGTTCCGAGCAGTACTTC; CDR3: CSVEVGLGSSEQYF
size: few; J: TRBJ2-5; V: TRBV14; D: NA; DNA: TGTGCCAGCAGCCAAGATGCAGGAATGAGGGAGACCCAGTACTTC; CDR3: CASSQDAGMRETQYF
size: NA; J: TRBJ2-5; V: TRBV11-1; D: NA; DNA: TGTGCCAGCAGCTTAGGCCGGGACTTTTGGGAGACCCAGTACTTC; CDR3: CASSLGRDFWETQYF
size: few; J: TRBJ1-1; V: TRBV20-1; D: TRBD1; DNA: TGCAGTGCTTCGGGACAGGGGGCTCCGAACACTGAAGCTTTCTTT; CDR3: CSASGQGAPNTEAFF
size: NA; J: TRBJ2-5; V: TRBV30; D: TRBD1; DNA: TGTGCCTGGAGTCTTCAGACAGGGGGGGAGACCCAGTACTTC; CDR3: CAWSLQTGGETQYF
size: many; J: TRBJ1-5; V: TRBV7-2; D: TRBD1; DNA: TGTGCCAGCAGCTTATTCGCAGGGGGAAATCAGCCCCAGCATTTT; CDR3: CASSLFAGGNQPQHF
size: few; J: TRBJ1-6; V: TRBV9; D: TRBD1; DNA: TGTGCCAGCAGATGGGACAGCTCCTATAATTCACCCCTCCACTTT; CDR3: CASRWDSSYNSPLHF
size: NA; J: TRBJ1-2; V: TRBV15; D: TRBD1; DNA: TGTGCCACCAGCAGTGACCTGGACAGGGAAGGAGGCTACACCTTC; CDR3: CATSSDLDREGGYTF
size: once; J: TRBJ2-7; V: TRBV7-2; D: TRBD1; DNA: TGTGCCTGGGATCCGGGACAGGGATTCGACGAGCAGTACTTC; CDR3: CAWDPGQGFDEQYF
size: few; J: TRBJ2-1; V: TRBV11-1; D: TRBD2; DNA: TGTGCCAGCAGCGGTGGGACTAGCGGATACAATGAGCAGTTCTTC; CDR3: CASSGGTSGYNEQFF
size: NA; J: TRBJ2-2; V: TRBV10-3; D: NA; DNA: TGTGCCACACTCCAGGGAGAATCCGGGGAGCTGTTTTTT; CDR3: CATLQGESGELFF
size: once; J: TRBJ1-5; V: TRBV19; D: TRBD1; DNA: TGTGCCAGTAGTCCAGGGGGCGACAATCAGCCCCAGCATTTT; CDR3: CASSPGGDNQPQHF